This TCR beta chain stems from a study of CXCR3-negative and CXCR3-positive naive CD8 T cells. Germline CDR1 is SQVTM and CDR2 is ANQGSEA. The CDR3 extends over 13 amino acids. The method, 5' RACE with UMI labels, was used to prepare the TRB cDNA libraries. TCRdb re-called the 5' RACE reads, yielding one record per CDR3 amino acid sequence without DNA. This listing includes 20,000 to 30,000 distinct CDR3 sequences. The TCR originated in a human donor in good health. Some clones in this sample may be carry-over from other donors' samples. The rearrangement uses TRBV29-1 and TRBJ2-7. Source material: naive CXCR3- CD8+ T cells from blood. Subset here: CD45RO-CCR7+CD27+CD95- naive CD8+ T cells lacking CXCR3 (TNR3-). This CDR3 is CSVEVLSPYEQYF.